Presented here are 20 T cell receptor beta chains from one specimen sequenced in a study of T cell responses to AZD1222 COVID-19 vaccine (dated by TCRdb to about 2021). The library relied on the immunoSEQ multiplex PCR assay. This immuneACCESS table, as held by TCRdb, lists in-frame sequences with V and J called but not all clones. Of the missing ones, under half trace to an unresolved V gene in checked studies; the others have no known cause. This sample is represented by under 100,000 clones; over 75% of them were singletons. The ten largest clones take up 9% to 14% of the sample. The time point label on this specimen signifies: about 28 days (+/-7) after the second vaccine dose. Sequencing was performed on peripheral blood, taken 28 days after the second AZD1222 dose. The receptors here all came from an adult who received the AZD1222 COVID-19 vaccine.

This chain joins TRBV28 and TRBJ2-7, with a tentative D call TRBD2 (6 bases). The CDR3 length is 13 residues. Trimming took off 6 bases at V and 4 bases at J, with 13 bases between the two ends. Germline V gives CDR1 MDHEN, CDR2 SYDVKM. Written as DNA, the CDR3 is TGTGCCAGCAGGGTAGGCGGACTATACGAGCAGTACTTC. Translating it yields CASRVGGLYEQYF.

The CDR3 nucleotides read TGTGCCAGCAGTTCCCCGGGGACAGGGAAATCAGCCCAGCATTTT. Amino acid sequence: CASSSPGTGKSAQHF. The chain joins TRBV6-5 to TRBJ1-5; 9 positions match TRBD1. This CDR3 is built from 15 residues. Per the germline V gene, CDR1 is MNHEY and CDR2 is SVGAGI. V dropped 4 bases and J dropped 11; count of bases not matched to a gene: 12.

The chain carries TRBV29-1 and TRBJ1-5; D remains unclear. The germline V and J ends were trimmed by 6 bases and 0 bases, with 9 bases remaining between them. Germline loops: CDR1 SQVTM, CDR2 ANQGSEA. The CDR3 is made up of 13 amino acids. In DNA form, the CDR3 reads TGCAGCGTCATCACGGCTAGCAATCAGCCCCAGCATTTT. This encodes CSVITASNQPQHF.

The chain recombines TRBV2 with TRBJ1-2; D is possibly TRBD1 (5 bases). The germline CDR1 and CDR2 sequences are SNHLY and FYNNEI. The CDR3 runs 14 residues. V gave up 6 bases and J gave up 3 bases, with 14 bases separating them. The CDR3 DNA reads as TGTGCCAGCAGGATGGGGACGGAAGACTATGGCTACACCTTC. The encoded protein is CASRMGTEDYGYTF.

This clone has a single count. The rearrangement uses TRBV3-1 (or the pseudogene TRBV3-2) and TRBJ2-1; D is unresolved. From germline, CDR1 is LGHDT and CDR2 YNNKEL (reference sequence). The CDR3 loop spans 15 amino acids. V was trimmed by 5 bases and J by 0 bases, leaving 11 bases between them. The CDR3 reads CASSKTRSSYNEQFF. CDR3 nucleotide sequence: TGTGCCAGCAGCAAGACTCGTAGCTCCTACAATGAGCAGTTCTTC.

The gene calls are TRBV14 and TRBJ1-4, with TRBD1 matching 7 bases. Germline V gene lookup returns CDR1 SGHDN and CDR2 FVKESK. The length of the CDR3 is 13 residues. Trimming took 4 bases from V and 8 from J; bases not matched to a gene: 4. The CDR3 sequence is CASSLLTGEKLFF. The DNA of the CDR3 is TGTGCCAGCAGCCTTCTGACAGGGGAAAAACTGTTTTTT.

This clone has just a few counts. The chain employs TRBV6-2 or TRBV6-3 and TRBJ2-1; the match to TRBD2 covers 10 bases. Germline assignment: CDR1 MNHEY and CDR2 SVGEGT. V shed 0 bases and J 1 base; nucleotides not matched to a gene: 6. This CDR3 spans 18 amino acids. The CDR3 protein is CASSYSGLAAKSYNEQFF. DNA for the CDR3: TGTGCCAGCAGTTACTCCGGACTAGCGGCTAAATCCTACAATGAGCAGTTCTTC.

This sequence joins TRBV6-5 and TRBJ2-2; D may be TRBD1 (5 bases). V gave up 3 bases and J gave up 7 bases, with 6 bases separating them. The germline CDR1 and CDR2 sequences are MNHEY and SVGAGI. The CDR3 totals 12 residues. CDR3 in DNA: TGTGCCAGCAGTTATCAGGGCGGGGAGCTGTTTTTT. This sequence encodes CASSYQGGELFF.

The J gene is TRBJ2-7, the V gene TRBV7-8, with TRBD1 as a possible D gene (6 bases). Germline CDR1 SGHVS, CDR2 FQNEAQ. V gave up 5 bases and J gave up 3 bases, with 17 bases separating them. This CDR3 region has 15 residues. CDR3 nucleotides: TGTGCCAGCAGCGGACAACCCCGGGACAACTACGAGCAGTACTTC. This gives the protein CASSGQPRDNYEQYF.

J is TRBJ1-2 and V is TRBV7-2; 7 bases fit TRBD1. Germline values: CDR1 SGHTA, CDR2 FQGNSA. The junction had 9 bases not matched to a gene; V was cut back by 3 bases and J by 2 bases. The CDR3 loop spans 16 amino acids. CDR3 nucleotide sequence: TGTGCCAGCAGCTTCTCCACCGGGACAGTCAACTATGGCTACACCTTC. It encodes CASSFSTGTVNYGYTF. Full variable domain (rest looked up from reference TRBV7-2 and TRBJ1-2): GAGVSQSPSNKVTEKGKDVELRCDPISGHTALYWYRQSLGQGLEFLIYFQGNSAPDKSGLPSDRFSAERTGGSVSTLTIQRTQQEDSAVYLCASSFSTGTVNYGYTFGSGTRLTVV.

This chain connects TRBV6-1 to TRBJ1-2; D possibly corresponds to TRBD1 (6 bases). Germline loops: CDR1 MNHNS, CDR2 SASEGT. CDR3 length equals 12 residues. V was shortened by 3 bases and J by 7 bases, with 9 bases between the two germline ends. CDR3 residues: CASSDRGAGYTF. CDR3 coding DNA: TGTGCCAGCAGTGACCGGGGGGCTGGCTACACCTTC.

The chain links TRBV9 to TRBJ1-5, with D possibly matching TRBD1 (5 bases). This CDR3 is built from 15 residues. Germline CDR1 reads SGDLS; CDR2 reads YYNGEE. V was clipped by 4 bases and J by 3 bases, with 14 bases between them. CDR3 in amino acids: CASSPRDGTNQPQHF. In DNA form, the CDR3 reads TGTGCCAGCAGCCCCCGGGACGGCACCAATCAGCCCCAGCATTTT.

This rearrangement joins TRBV6-5 to TRBJ1-2; weak D call: TRBD1 (5 bases). The CDR3 extends over 13 amino acids. The germline CDR1 and CDR2 sequences are MNHEY and SVGAGI. V lost 6 bases and J lost 6, with 14 bases in between. The CDR3 here is CASSQDSRHGYTF. In DNA, the CDR3 is TGTGCCAGCAGCCAAGACAGCCGACATGGCTACACCTTC.

The genes are TRBV18 and TRBJ1-4; maybe TRBD1 (6 bases). V lost 5 bases and J lost 0, with 10 bases in between. The CDR3 runs 15 residues. Germline CDR1 reads KGHSH; CDR2 reads LQKENI. CDR3 coding DNA: TGTGCCAGCTCAATCCCAGGGGCAACTAATGAAAAACTGTTTTTT. As protein: CASSIPGATNEKLFF.

This clone appeared many times. The chain recombines TRBV10-2 with TRBJ1-1; 8 bases map to TRBD1. V was clipped by 7 bases and J by 4 bases; unmatched bases: 5. Germline V gives CDR1 WSHSY, CDR2 SAAADI. The CDR3 spans 13 residues. CDR3 amino acids: CASTLTGGTEAFF. The CDR3 coding sequence is TGCGCCAGCACGCTTACAGGGGGCACTGAAGCTTTCTTT.

The rearrangement joins TRBV28 to TRBJ2-7, with a weak D call TRBD2 (6 bases). The CDR3 extends over 16 amino acids. Trimming took 4 bases from V and 1 from J, leaving 17 bases between them. Germline assignment: CDR1 MDHEN and CDR2 SYDVKM. The CDR3 spells CASSSAGPTLSYEQYF. The CDR3 bases are TGTGCCAGCAGTTCGGCGGGGCCAACCCTATCCTACGAGCAGTACTTC.

The chain joins TRBV6-5 to TRBJ1-6, with TRBD1 matching 9 bases. The V gene's germline CDR1 is MNHEY and CDR2 SVGAGI. After removal of 7 bases from V and 4 bases from J, the junction contained 5 bases not matched to a gene. The CDR3 runs to 15 residues. CDR3 loop: CASTQGAGYNSPLHF. The CDR3 nucleotides are TGTGCCAGCACACAGGGGGCGGGTTATAATTCACCCCTCCACTTT.

The gene calls are TRBV11-1 and TRBJ1-1; D gene uncertain. The germline V gene encodes CDR1 SGHAT and CDR2 FQDESV (reference sequence). The CDR3 sequence is 13 residues long. Trimming took 4 bases from V and 10 from J, leaving 16 bases between them. The CDR3 coding sequence is TGTGCCAGCAGCTCCAGAGGAGGGTTCGGAGCTTTCTTT. This codes for CASSSRGGFGAFF.

This clone was found a few times. V and J are TRBV18 and TRBJ1-1; TRBD1 aligns across 7 bases. This CDR3 has 13 amino acids. Trimming at V came to 5 bases and at J to 7 bases, leaving 7 bases not matched to a gene. CDR1 and CDR2 (germline): KGHSH, LQKENI. DNA of the CDR3: TGTGCCAGCTCAATCGGGACAGAATTTGAAGCTTTCTTT. Encoded protein: CASSIGTEFEAFF.

The chain couples TRBV18 to TRBJ1-1; D is ambiguous. The CDR3 has 14 amino acids. Germline lookup yields CDR1 KGHSH and CDR2 LQKENI. V was shortened by 1 base and J by 4 bases, with 10 bases between the two germline ends. CDR3 sequence (DNA): TGTGCCAGCTCACCACGGTCCGCCGGCACTGAAGCTTTCTTT. Encoded protein: CASSPRSAGTEAFF.